The clone carrying this TCR beta chain was picked up one time. Its antigen is as yet unknown. The CDR3 loop spans 15 amino acids. V lost 6 bases to trimming and J lost 2 bases, with 16 bases between them. The germline V gene has CDR1 MGHRA and CDR2 YSYEKL. The data were produced by immunoSEQ multiplex PCR, yet TCRdb's version contains in-frame clones alone and is incomplete. This table holds nearly 11,000 clones, about 78% found once. This specimen belongs to a study of early stage breast cancer tumors. Whole-study context: Of around 16 invasive breast tumors, 11 to 12 were hormone receptor-positive, HER2-negative.

General study findings and limits: Most shared enriched TCRB sequences were commonly generated ones. Comparing each tissue with blood distinguished tumor from normal in most of the 16 patients. Bulk DNA sequencing of unsorted cells missed chain pairing and markers.

The sample consisted of breast tumor tissue. The receptor was isolated from a person in their 40s with breast cancer. The V and J genes are TRBV4-1 and TRBJ2-5; D gene uncertain. The CDR3: CASSRLPAPQETQYF. The CDR3 DNA follows: TGCGCCAGCAGTCGACTGCCTGCGCCTCAAGAGACCCAGTACTTC.